Presented here are 10 T cell receptor beta chains from one specimen sequenced in a study of shared clonotypes between healthy human individuals. Naive CD8 isolation took CD45RO-negative cells positively selected for CCR7 and excluded terminally differentiated effector memory CD45RA+ cells. This table comes from immunoSEQ multiplex PCR, and its TCRdb copy is limited to in-frame clones, with some not included. The sample records roughly 2,000,000 clones, 93% being singletons. The material sequenced was naive CD8+ T cells from PBMCs. The receptors derive from a man aged 18 to 30 in good health. Some clones in this sample may be carry-over from other donors' samples.

The rearrangement uses TRBV28 and TRBJ2-7; no firm D call. CDR3 length equals 14 residues. V was cut by 6 bases and J by 0 bases, with 12 bases left in between. CDR1 MDHEN and CDR2 SYDVKM come from the germline V gene. The CDR3 is CASRYSLRSYEQYF. The CDR3 DNA reads TGTGCCAGCAGGTACAGTCTCCGCTCCTACGAGCAGTACTTC.

The chain combines TRBV7-8 with TRBJ1-2; TRBD1 is a possible D gene (6 bases). The V gene's germline CDR1 is SGHVS and CDR2 FQNEAQ. This CDR3 spans 13 amino acids. Trimming took off 5 bases at V and 8 bases at J, with 15 bases between the two ends. CDR3 loop: CASSPSRGGGYTF. Here the CDR3 DNA reads TGTGCCAGCAGCCCCAGCAGGGGAGGAGGCTACACCTTC.

The chain combines TRBV5-1 with TRBJ2-6; maybe TRBD1 (6 bases). Germline V gene data show CDR1 as SGHRS and CDR2 as YFSETQ. The CDR3 is 16 residues long. Deletions cut 0 bases from V and 6 bases from J, with 13 bases between. CDR3 sequence: CASSLENRDKANVLTF. CDR3 sequence (DNA): TGCGCCAGCAGCTTGGAAAACAGGGATAAGGCCAACGTCCTGACTTTC.

The J gene is TRBJ2-1, the V gene TRBV27; 12 nucleotides align to TRBD2. CDR3 length equals 15 residues. V lost 5 bases, J lost 9 bases, and 8 bases stayed unmatched. Per the germline V gene, CDR1 is MNHEY and CDR2 is SMNVEV (reference sequence). The CDR3 DNA sequence: TGTGCCAGCAGTCCGATCGGGACTAGCGGGCCTGAGCAGTTCTTC. Translated: CASSPIGTSGPEQFF.

This clone was counted a single time. The V gene is TRBV27, the J gene TRBJ1-1, with D possibly matching TRBD1 (6 bases). CDR3 size: 13 residues. Germline-derived CDR1 and CDR2 are MNHEY and SMNVEV (reference sequence). V lost 4 bases to trimming and J lost 4 bases, with 10 bases between them. The CDR3 DNA sequence: TGTGCCAGCAGTTGGACAGACACCACTGAAGCTTTCTTT. It yields the protein CASSWTDTTEAFF.

The gene calls are TRBV28 and TRBJ2-1; TRBD2 aligns across 10 bases. Germline loops: CDR1 MDHEN, CDR2 SYDVKM. V shed 5 bases and J 1 base; nucleotides not matched to a gene: 2. The CDR3 contains 15 residues. CDR3 protein: CASSLAGVSYNEQFF. The CDR3 DNA reads TGTGCCAGCAGTCTAGCGGGGGTATCCTACAATGAGCAGTTCTTC. Variable domain in full (rest from reference TRBV28 and TRBJ2-1): DVKVTQSSRYLVKRTGEKVFLECVQDMDHENMFWYRQDPGLGLRLIYFSYDVKMKEKGDIPEGYSVSREKKERFSLILESASTNQTSMYLCASSLAGVSYNEQFFGPGTRLTVL.

This sequence joins TRBV19 and TRBJ2-2, with D unresolved. CDR1 and CDR2 (germline): LNHDA, SQIVND (reference sequence). The CDR3 totals 14 residues. V shed 3 bases and J shed 6 bases, with 11 bases lying between them. The CDR3 protein is CASSIEGQSGELFF. CDR3 sequence (DNA): TGTGCCAGTAGTATTGAAGGGCAATCCGGGGAGCTGTTTTTT.

This rearrangement joins TRBV5-1 to TRBJ2-3; D gene uncertain. The CDR3 is 11 amino acids. V was clipped by 7 bases and J by 10 bases, with 13 bases between them. The germline CDR1 and CDR2 sequences are SGHRS and YFSETQ. CDR3 coding DNA: TGCGCCAGCGCCCTATCTGTGGCGCAGTATTTT. Amino acids: CASALSVAQYF.

The chain is built from TRBV25-1 and TRBJ2-3; TRBD1 matches 11 bases. Looked up from germline, CDR1 is MGHDK and CDR2 is SYGVNS. Unmatched junction bases numbered 7, after V lost 1 base and J lost 1 base. This CDR3 is built from 18 residues. This CDR3 is CASSELTGTGGGTDTQYF. CDR3 sequence (DNA): TGTGCCAGCAGTGAATTAACTGGGACAGGGGGTGGCACAGATACGCAGTATTTT.

This chain links TRBV10-2 with TRBJ2-6; 9 bases are shared with TRBD1. CDR3 length: 16 residues. V was clipped by 5 bases and J by 4 bases; unmatched bases: 6. CDR1 and CDR2 from the germline V gene are WSHSY and SAAADI. The CDR3 bases are TGCGCCAGCAGTTGGACAGGGGTGAACGGGGCCAACGTCCTGACTTTC. This gives the protein CASSWTGVNGANVLTF.